In this sample, the clone carrying this TCR beta chain turned up once. These data come from a study of blood T cell repertoires in COVID-19. In the study overall: Acute and convalescent COVID-19 samples came from the United States, Italy and Spain.

Method: immunoSEQ multiplex PCR; TCRdb's copy keeps in-frame clones and lacks some. The sample shows about 230,000 clones, just over 85% of them seen only once. Trimming cost V 5 bases and J 7 bases; bases outside gene matches: 10. Germline V CDR1 and CDR2: MNHEY, SVGEGT. The CDR3 contains 15 residues. Specimen: peripheral blood. The chain uses TRBV6-2 or TRBV6-3 and TRBJ2-1, with TRBD2 matching over 8 bases. This TCR was sampled from a man aged 50-60 years with COVID-19, enrolled during active disease. Here the CDR3 reads CASSRDGGGTNEQFF. The CDR3 coding sequence is TGTGCCAGCAGTCGTGATGGCGGGGGGACTAATGAGCAGTTCTTC.